The 8 T cell receptor beta chains listed next were all sequenced from one sample in a study of neurological immune-mediated disorders. A single record per CDR3 protein comes from TCRdb applying MiXCR to the 5' RACE reads. Counted here are about 40,000 distinct CDR3 sequences, 2.5% occurring once; the ten biggest clones make up nearly 2.5%. The sample was PBMCs. The receptor source for this set is a man aged 50 to 59 with multiple sclerosis.

Many counts were recorded for this clonotype. The genes are TRBV29-1 and TRBJ2-2; no clear D gene. The CDR3 extends over 14 amino acids. Looked up from germline, CDR1 is SQVTM and CDR2 is ANQGSEA. V was shortened by 2 bases and J by 3 bases, with 10 bases between the two germline ends. CDR3 bases: TGCAGCGTTGAAAAAGGACCACACACCGGGGAGCTGTTTTTT. Translated: CSVEKGPHTGELFF.

This clonotype occurred many times. The gene calls are TRBV20-1 and TRBJ2-4; a possible D gene is TRBD2 (5 bases). V gave up 3 bases and J gave up 3 bases, with 12 bases separating them. Per germline, CDR1 DFQATT and CDR2 SNEGSKA (reference sequence). The CDR3 loop spans 14 amino acids. CDR3 sequence (DNA): TGCAGTGCTAGCGGAGGAGCTAACAAAAACATTCAGTACTTC. As protein: CSASGGANKNIQYF.

This clonotype was counted ten times or more. The rearrangement joins TRBV28 to TRBJ2-7; TRBD1 might be the D (7 bases). Germline values: CDR1 MDHEN, CDR2 SYDVKM. The CDR3 totals 12 residues. V lost 11 bases to trimming and J lost 0 bases, with 11 bases between them. The CDR3 DNA reads TGTGCCGCGGGACAGTACTCCTACGAGCAGTACTTC. It codes for CAAGQYSYEQYF.

The sample holds many counts of this clonotype. V and J are TRBV15 and TRBJ2-1, with D perhaps TRBD2 (7 bases). The CDR3 extends over 16 amino acids. V lost 3 bases and J lost 0, with 12 bases in between. Germline loops: CDR1 LNHNV, CDR2 YYDKDF (reference sequence). The CDR3 DNA sequence: TGTGCCACCAGCAGGGGAGGGGGGAGCTCCTACAATGAGCAGTTCTTC. The encoded protein is CATSRGGGSSYNEQFF. The full variable domain, completed using reference TRBV15 and TRBJ2-1, is DAMVIQNPRYQVTQFGKPVTLSCSQTLNHNVMYWYQQKSSQAPKLLFHYYDKDFNNEADTPDNFQSRRPNTSFCFLDIRSPGLGDTAMYLCATSRGGGSSYNEQFFGPGTRLTVL.

This clonotype has at least ten counts. This chain joins TRBV10-3 and TRBJ1-1; D uncertain. V was pared by 10 bases and J by 1 base, with 10 bases between. Germline V CDR1 and CDR2: ENHRY, SYGVKD. The CDR3 totals 12 residues. The CDR3 region is CATFDGNTEAFF. As DNA, the CDR3 is TGTGCCACCTTCGACGGGAACACTGAAGCTTTCTTT.

This clonotype was recorded many times. The CDR3 sequence: CASSLEAGWGYTF. As DNA, the CDR3 is TGTGCCAGCAGCTTGGAGGCAGGGTGGGGCTACACCTTC. The chain couples TRBV5-5 to TRBJ1-2, with D tentatively TRBD1 (5 bases). The CDR3 is 13 residues long. The germline V gene encodes CDR1 SGHKS and CDR2 YYEKEE (reference sequence). The germline V and J ends were trimmed by 0 bases and 8 bases, with 11 bases remaining between them.

This clonotype occurred a few times. The junction departs from germline at one end; a sequencing error may be responsible. V usage is TRBV12-3 or TRBV12-4 and J usage is TRBJ1-5; TRBD1 matches 8 bases. The CDR3 sequence is 14 residues long. CDR3 nucleotide sequence: TGTGCCAGCAGTCCCCCAGGGGGCAGGCAGCCCCAGAATTTT. Amino acid sequence: CASSPPGGRQPQNF.

This clonotype has ten or more counts. V and J are TRBV6-5 and TRBJ1-5; D is uncertain. Germline lookup yields CDR1 MNHEY and CDR2 SVGAGI. The CDR3 totals 13 residues. V lost 6 bases to trimming and J lost 5 bases, with 11 bases between them. CDR3 amino acids: CASRTARDQPQHF. In nucleotides, the CDR3 is TGTGCCAGCAGGACCGCTAGAGATCAGCCCCAGCATTTT.